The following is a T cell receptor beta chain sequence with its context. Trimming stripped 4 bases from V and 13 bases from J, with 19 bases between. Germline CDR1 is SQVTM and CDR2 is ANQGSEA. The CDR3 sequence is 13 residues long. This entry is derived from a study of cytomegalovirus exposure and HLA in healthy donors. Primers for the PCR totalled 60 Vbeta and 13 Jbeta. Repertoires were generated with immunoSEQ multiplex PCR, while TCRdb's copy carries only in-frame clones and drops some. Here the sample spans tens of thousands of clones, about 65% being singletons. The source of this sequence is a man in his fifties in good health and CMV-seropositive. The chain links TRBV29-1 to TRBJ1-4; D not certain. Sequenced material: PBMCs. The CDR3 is CSVGARPGSGLFF. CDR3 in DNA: TGCAGCGTTGGGGCACGCCCTGGAAGCGGACTGTTTTTT.